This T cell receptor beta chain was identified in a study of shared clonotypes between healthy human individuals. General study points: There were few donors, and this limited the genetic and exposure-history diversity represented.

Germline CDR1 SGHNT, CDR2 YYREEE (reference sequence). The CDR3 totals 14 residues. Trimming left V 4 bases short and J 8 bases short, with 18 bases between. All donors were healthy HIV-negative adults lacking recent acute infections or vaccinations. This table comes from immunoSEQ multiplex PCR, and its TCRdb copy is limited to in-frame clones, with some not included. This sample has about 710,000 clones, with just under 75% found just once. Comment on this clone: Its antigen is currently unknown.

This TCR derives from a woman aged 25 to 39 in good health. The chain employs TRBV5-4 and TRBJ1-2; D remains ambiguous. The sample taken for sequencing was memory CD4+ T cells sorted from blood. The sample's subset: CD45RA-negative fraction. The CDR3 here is CASSLGWDMEGYTF. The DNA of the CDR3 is TGTGCCAGCAGCCTAGGTTGGGATATGGAGGGCTACACCTTC.